These 22 T cell receptor beta chains share one sample of origin, sequenced in a study of shared clonotypes between healthy human individuals. Profiling relied on immunoSEQ multiplex PCR, and the TCRdb table lists in-frame clones only, not all of them. The table records 150,000 to 200,000 clones, roughly 70% of them present only once. Sequenced material: memory CD4+ T cells sorted from blood. The subset denotes: CD45RA-negative fraction. Receptor source: a man aged 30 to 45 in good health.

Only a few counts were recorded for this clone. V usage is TRBV7-9 and J usage is TRBJ2-5; 14 nucleotides align to TRBD2. The germline V gene has CDR1 SEHNR and CDR2 FQNEAQ (reference sequence). The CDR3 has 17 residues. The trim removed 4 bases at V and 6 bases at J, leaving 10 bases unmatched. DNA of the CDR3: TGTGCCAGCAGCTATTACTCGGGACTAGCGGGAGTTAAGACCCAGTACTTC. Translation gives CASSYYSGLAGVKTQYF.

The chain employs TRBV29-1 and TRBJ2-5; D not certain. From germline, CDR1 is SQVTM and CDR2 ANQGSEA. With 6 bases removed from V and 4 bases from J, the gap between germline ends came to 12 bases. CDR3 size: 12 residues. CDR3 residues: CSVPWLGETQYF. The CDR3 DNA reads as TGCAGCGTCCCCTGGCTGGGAGAGACCCAGTACTTC.

The chain carries TRBV5-1 and TRBJ2-2, with TRBD1 matching 9 bases. Germline V gene lookup returns CDR1 SGHRS and CDR2 YFSETQ. V lost 7 bases to trimming and J lost 6 bases; unmatched junction nucleotides: 4. The CDR3 sequence is 13 residues long. CDR3 DNA: TGCGCCAGCGGGACAGGGCGAGCCGGGGAGCTGTTTTTT. Amino acid sequence: CASGTGRAGELFF.

This clone was counted only a few times. The chain joins TRBV5-6 to TRBJ2-7; possible D gene TRBD2, 5 bases. Trimming removed 1 base at V and 2 bases at J, with 19 bases between. This CDR3 spans 17 amino acids. From germline, CDR1 is SGHDT and CDR2 YYEEEE. CDR3 DNA: TGTGCCAGCAGCTTGAATGACCCCTGGTTAGCGACCTACGAGCAGTACTTC. Protein sequence: CASSLNDPWLATYEQYF.

V and J are TRBV27 and TRBJ2-2; no clear D gene. Trimming removed 1 base from V and 6 bases from J, with 9 bases in between. This CDR3 region has 14 residues. Looked up from germline, CDR1 is MNHEY and CDR2 is SMNVEV (reference sequence). The CDR3 DNA sequence: TGTGCCAGCAGTTTATTTAGTTACGCCGGGGAGCTGTTTTTT. Amino acids: CASSLFSYAGELFF.

The chain links TRBV7-4 to TRBJ2-7; 7 nucleotides agree with TRBD1. The V and J ends lost 5 bases and 2 bases, in that order; junction bases with no gene match: 6. The CDR3 is 14 residues long. Germline V gene lookup returns CDR1 SGHVT and CDR2 SQSDAQ. The CDR3 here is CASSLARGTYEQYF. The CDR3 coding sequence is TGTGCCAGCAGCCTCGCCAGGGGGACCTACGAGCAGTACTTC.

The chain uses TRBV2 and TRBJ2-1; TRBD2 matches at 10 bases. Germline V gene data show CDR1 as SNHLY and CDR2 as FYNNEI. The CDR3 consists of 15 residues. Trimming removed 3 bases from V and 3 bases from J; junction bases left unmatched: 2. This CDR3 is CASSDIAGGYNEQFF. The CDR3 region has the DNA TGTGCCAGCAGTGATATAGCGGGGGGCTACAATGAGCAGTTCTTC.

The genes are TRBV18 and TRBJ1-1; D remains ambiguous. V was trimmed by 4 bases and J by 2 bases, leaving 8 bases between them. Germline lookup yields CDR1 KGHSH and CDR2 LQKENI. CDR3 length equals 13 residues. As DNA, the CDR3 is TGTGCCAGCTCACTTCACAGTAACACTGAAGCTTTCTTT. Its translation: CASSLHSNTEAFF.

J is TRBJ2-2 and V is TRBV29-1; 8 nucleotides line up with TRBD2. V shed 4 bases and J 5 bases; nucleotides not matched to a gene: 6. Germline-derived CDR1 and CDR2 are SQVTM and ANQGSEA. CDR3 length: 14 amino acids. DNA of the CDR3: TGCAGCGTTGGAAGCGGGAGTGAGACCGGGGAGCTGTTTTTT. This sequence encodes CSVGSGSETGELFF.

This chain connects TRBV5-1 to TRBJ1-1, with 12 bases identical to TRBD1. Germline V lookup: CDR1 SGHRS, CDR2 YFSETQ. CDR3 length: 19 amino acids. V lost 2 bases and J lost 1; bases outside the gene matches: 12. In DNA, the CDR3 is TGCGCCAGCAGCTTATGGCTCCGGGACAGGGGGCAGTGGAACACTGAAGCTTTCTTT. Translation gives CASSLWLRDRGQWNTEAFF.

The rearrangement joins TRBV9 to TRBJ2-1; 7 positions agree with TRBD2. The CDR3 runs to 16 residues. The germline gives CDR1 SGDLS, CDR2 YYNGEE. After removal of 0 bases from V and 0 bases from J, the junction contained 3 bases not matched to a gene. CDR3 protein: CASSVGGGGSYNEQFF. CDR3 DNA: TGTGCCAGCAGCGTAGGTGGCGGGGGCTCCTACAATGAGCAGTTCTTC.

This chain joins TRBV10-2 and TRBJ1-1, with D tentatively TRBD1 (5 bases). This CDR3 comprises 14 residues. V gave up 6 bases and J gave up 6 bases, with 17 bases separating them. CDR1 and CDR2 (germline): WSHSY, SAAADI. The CDR3 nucleotides are TGCGCCAGCAGCAACCTAGCCGGGACGGCTGAAGCTTTCTTT. Its protein is CASSNLAGTAEAFF.

This clone came up a few times. The chain joins TRBV20-1 to TRBJ2-3; D possibly corresponds to TRBD2 (5 bases). The CDR3 covers 10 residues. Germline assignment: CDR1 DFQATT and CDR2 SNEGSKA (reference sequence). The CDR3 sequence: CSGVLDTQYF. The CDR3 bases are TGCAGCGGGGTCTTGGATACGCAGTATTTT.

The chain couples TRBV28 to TRBJ2-7; D unresolved. CDR3 length: 11 residues. The V end lost 3 bases, the J end lost 12 bases, and 12 bases lay between the germline ends. CDR1 and CDR2 (germline): MDHEN, SYDVKM. The CDR3 nucleotides are TGTGCCAGCAGTTTTCTCCGGCTGATGTACTTC. Translating gives CASSFLRLMYF.

This chain links TRBV6-6 with TRBJ2-7; a possible D gene is TRBD2 (6 bases). The V end was cut by 6 bases, the J end by 3 bases, with 15 bases between. CDR1 and CDR2 from the germline V gene are MNHNY and SVGAGI (reference sequence). The CDR3 runs 14 residues. The CDR3, as DNA: TGTGCCAGCAGCTCGACTAGATTAGGCTACGAGCAGTACTTC. Its protein is CASSSTRLGYEQYF.

J is TRBJ2-7 and V is TRBV28; D remains ambiguous. V lost 5 bases, J lost 2 bases, and 10 bases lay in between. This CDR3 comprises 13 residues. Germline CDR1 is MDHEN and CDR2 is SYDVKM. CDR3 sequence (DNA): TGTGCCAGCAGTCGACGGAGCGCCTACGAGCAGTACTTC. Translation: CASSRRSAYEQYF.

The chain couples TRBV5-4 to TRBJ2-5; 8 bases are shared with TRBD2. CDR1 and CDR2 (germline): SGHNT, YYREEE (reference sequence). This CDR3 region has 15 residues. V shed 2 bases and J 5 bases; nucleotides not matched to a gene: 8. The CDR3, as DNA: TGTGCCAGCAGCTTCGGGACTAGTAATGGGGAGACCCAGTACTTC. Translation: CASSFGTSNGETQYF.

The rearrangement links TRBV5-5 to TRBJ2-7; TRBD2 aligns across 13 bases. The length of the CDR3 is 16 residues. The germline V gene encodes CDR1 SGHKS and CDR2 YYEKEE (reference sequence). Trimming at V came to 3 bases and at J to 0 bases, leaving 3 bases not matched to a gene. The chain's CDR3 is CASSWTSGSLSYEQYF. Here the CDR3 DNA reads TGTGCCAGCAGCTGGACTAGCGGGAGTCTCTCCTACGAGCAGTACTTC.

The rearrangement links TRBV9 to TRBJ2-7; D gene uncertain. Trimming removed 0 bases from V and 0 bases from J, with 10 bases in between. CDR3 length: 15 residues. Germline loops: CDR1 SGDLS, CDR2 YYNGEE. This CDR3 reads CASSVEGASSYEQYF. CDR3 coding DNA: TGTGCCAGCAGCGTAGAGGGTGCTAGCTCCTACGAGCAGTACTTC.

This rearrangement joins TRBV5-1 to TRBJ2-1; D unresolved. The V end was cut by 4 bases, the J end by 0 bases, with 11 bases between. CDR3 length: 15 amino acids. The germline CDR1 and CDR2 sequences are SGHRS and YFSETQ. The CDR3 coding sequence is TGCGCCAGCAGCCCTGGGCGGTCCTCCTACAATGAGCAGTTCTTC. It codes for CASSPGRSSYNEQFF. Full variable domain (outside the CDR3, taken from reference TRBV5-1 and TRBJ2-1): KAGVTQTPRYLIKTRGQQVTLSCSPISGHRSVSWYQQTPGQGLQFLFEYFSETQRNKGNFPGRFSGRQFSNSRSEMNVSTLELGDSALYLCASSPGRSSYNEQFFGPGTRLTVL.

This clone was recorded once. The chain carries TRBV28 and TRBJ2-5; D is unclear. The CDR3 sequence is 11 residues long. Germline V gives CDR1 MDHEN, CDR2 SYDVKM. Trimming shortened V by 3 bases and J by 5 bases, and 4 bases separated the two germline ends. The CDR3, as DNA: TGTGCCAGCAGTTTGTTGGAGACCCAGTACTTC. This gives the protein CASSLLETQYF.

Concerning this clone itself: This sample also contains other DNA sequences that code for the same CDR3. This sequence joins TRBV14 and TRBJ2-2; D not resolved. The CDR3 runs to 14 residues. V lost 1 base to trimming and J lost 7 bases, with 10 bases between them. The germline CDR1 and CDR2 sequences are SGHDN and FVKESK. Here the CDR3 DNA reads TGTGCCAGCAGCCAAGCCCTAGTTTACGGGGAGCTGTTTTTT. Residues: CASSQALVYGELFF. Filled out from reference TRBV14 and TRBJ2-2, the complete variable domain reads EAGVTQFPSHSVIEKGQTVTLRCDPISGHDNLYWYRRVMGKEIKFLLHFVKESKQDESGMPNNRFLAERTGGTYSTLKVQPAELEDSGVYFCASSQALVYGELFFGEGSRLTVL.